The 15 T cell receptor beta chains in this list originate from one sample, sequenced in a study of graft-versus-host responses after intestinal transplantation. Libraries were prepared by immunoSEQ multiplex PCR; TCRdb keeps only in-frame clonotypes and omits some of them. Of around 100,000 clones detected, 85% to 95% appear once; the ten largest clones hold around 1.2%. Their specific antigens are unknown. Sample: unstimulated CD8+ T cells sorted from spleen or lymph node cells, taken before transplant. These receptor sequences come from a human donor who was the organ donor for an intestinal transplant.

The rearrangement links TRBV27 to TRBJ1-2; TRBD1 aligns across 7 bases. The junction had 8 bases not matched to a gene; V was cut back by 0 bases and J by 4 bases. This CDR3 contains 16 residues. CDR1 and CDR2 (germline): MNHEY, SMNVEV (reference sequence). The CDR3 reads CASSLSEGAFGYGYTF. The CDR3 DNA sequence: TGTGCCAGCAGTTTATCGGAGGGGGCCTTTGGCTATGGCTACACCTTC.

This chain connects TRBV7-6 to TRBJ2-7; possible D gene TRBD2, 6 bases. CDR1 SGHVS and CDR2 FNYEAQ come from the germline V gene. Trimming shortened V by 5 bases and J by 5 bases, and 13 bases separated the two germline ends. This CDR3 region has 13 residues. Written as DNA, the CDR3 is TGTGCCAGCAGCCTCGGTTGGGGGGACGAGCAGTACTTC. It yields the protein CASSLGWGDEQYF.

The chain joins TRBV5-6 to TRBJ2-5; no definite D call. Germline CDR1 and CDR2: SGHDT and YYEEEE. Trimming cost V 0 bases and J 5 bases, with 8 bases left between them. There are 13 residues in the CDR3. The CDR3 protein is CASSLALVETQYF. For the CDR3, the DNA is TGTGCCAGCAGCTTGGCGCTAGTGGAGACCCAGTACTTC.

V and J are TRBV30 and TRBJ2-5; D is undetermined. Germline loops: CDR1 GTSNPN, CDR2 SVGIG (reference sequence). The CDR3 is 16 amino acids. V gave up 6 bases and J gave up 0 bases, with 20 bases separating them. DNA for the CDR3: TGTGCCTGCCAGAACTCGGAGCTCCTGTACCAAGAGACCCAGTACTTC. As protein: CACQNSELLYQETQYF.

The chain employs TRBV28 and TRBJ2-7; D is possibly TRBD2 (6 bases). Germline V gene sequence: CDR1 MDHEN, CDR2 SYDVKM. The CDR3 is 14 residues long. V gave up 2 bases and J gave up 0 bases, with 8 bases separating them. The CDR3 DNA reads as TGTGCCAGCAGTTTAAGGGGACTCTCCTACGAGCAGTACTTC. Translated: CASSLRGLSYEQYF.

The chain joins TRBV27 to TRBJ2-2; D might be TRBD2 (6 bases). V was shortened by 6 bases and J by 4 bases, with 18 bases between the two germline ends. Germline V lookup: CDR1 MNHEY, CDR2 SMNVEV (reference sequence). CDR3 length: 16 amino acids. The CDR3 coding sequence is TGTGCCAGCAGCATTCTGACTAGTCAATTCACCGGGGAGCTGTTTTTT. Its translation: CASSILTSQFTGELFF.

This clone showed up just once. This chain uses TRBV28 with TRBJ2-2; no clear D. Trimming pared 2 bases from V and 2 bases from J, leaving 6 bases between. CDR3 length: 14 residues. The germline gives CDR1 MDHEN, CDR2 SYDVKM. This CDR3 is CASSLGHNTGELFF. DNA for the CDR3: TGTGCCAGCAGTTTAGGTCACAACACCGGGGAGCTGTTTTTT.

This clone came up once. The chain carries TRBV15 and TRBJ2-7, with a weak D call TRBD1 (6 bases). Germline lookup yields CDR1 LNHNV and CDR2 YYDKDF (reference sequence). This CDR3 has 14 amino acids. Trimming removed 5 bases at V and 6 bases at J, with 17 bases between. The chain's CDR3 is CATSEWGLDREQYF. The CDR3 DNA follows: TGTGCCACCAGCGAGTGGGGGCTGGATCGCGAGCAGTACTTC. Filled out from reference TRBV15 and TRBJ2-7, the complete variable domain reads DAMVIQNPRYQVTQFGKPVTLSCSQTLNHNVMYWYQQKSSQAPKLLFHYYDKDFNNEADTPDNFQSRRPNTSFCFLDIRSPGLGDTAMYLCATSEWGLDREQYFGPGTRLTVT.

This sequence joins TRBV4-2 and TRBJ2-2; tentatively, D is TRBD2 (6 bases). This CDR3 contains 15 residues. Per the germline V gene, CDR1 is LGHNA and CDR2 is YNFKEQ. The ends were cut back, 1 base at V and 4 bases at J, with 10 bases in the middle. The CDR3 loop is CASSQAQGGTGELFF. CDR3 in DNA: TGTGCCAGCAGCCAAGCGCAGGGAGGCACCGGGGAGCTGTTTTTT.

V is TRBV5-8 and J is TRBJ2-1; 10 bases are a match to TRBD1. This CDR3 contains 20 residues. J was trimmed by 6 bases and V by 3 bases; bases with no gene match: 21. Germline CDR1 and CDR2: SGHTS and YDEGEE. This CDR3 is CASSWGGDRGRRGPFNEQFF. The CDR3 DNA reads TGTGCCAGCAGCTGGGGGGGAGACAGGGGGCGCCGAGGGCCTTTCAATGAGCAGTTCTTC.

J is TRBJ2-1 and V is TRBV4-2, with D maybe TRBD2 (5 bases). V was cut by 0 bases and J by 0 bases, with 9 bases left in between. This CDR3 is 16 amino acids long. Per the germline V gene, CDR1 is LGHNA and CDR2 is YNFKEQ. Written as DNA, the CDR3 is TGTGCCAGCAGCCAAGAAGAGGGAAGCTCCTACAATGAGCAGTTCTTC. Translation gives CASSQEEGSSYNEQFF.

This sequence joins TRBV4-1 and TRBJ2-1, with TRBD2 matching 11 bases. V shed 0 bases and J 8 bases; nucleotides not matched to a gene: 6. This CDR3 is 16 amino acids long. Looked up from germline, CDR1 is MGHRA and CDR2 is YSYEKL. CDR3 DNA sequence: TGCGCCAGCAGCCAAGAACTAGCGGGAGACTTCTATGAGCAGTTCTTC. Protein sequence: CASSQELAGDFYEQFF.

The chain couples TRBV6-1 to TRBJ2-2; the D gene is possibly TRBD2 (7 bases). CDR1 is MNHNS and CDR2 is SASEGT in the germline V gene. Trimming pared 3 bases from V and 6 bases from J, leaving 14 bases between. The CDR3 length is 15 residues. This CDR3 is CASSDGGGGAGELFF. The CDR3, as DNA: TGTGCCAGCAGTGACGGGGGAGGGGGGGCCGGGGAGCTGTTTTTT.

This clone was counted a single time. V gene TRBV4-1 combines with J gene TRBJ1-1; 8 nucleotides align to TRBD1. Germline-derived CDR1 and CDR2 are MGHRA and YSYEKL. V shed 2 bases and J 0 bases; nucleotides not matched to a gene: 5. This CDR3 spans 16 amino acids. The CDR3 loop is CASSQTRGHMNTEAFF. CDR3 coding DNA: TGCGCCAGCAGCCAAACCAGGGGGCATATGAACACTGAAGCTTTCTTT.

The rearrangement uses TRBV29-1 and TRBJ2-5, with 7 bases fitting TRBD2. V gave up 4 bases and J gave up 2 bases; unmatched junction bases: 10. Germline V gives CDR1 SQVTM, CDR2 ANQGSEA. The CDR3 runs 15 residues. CDR3 in DNA: TGCAGCGTTGTATGGCTAGCGGAGCCACAAGAGACCCAGTACTTC. Translating gives CSVVWLAEPQETQYF.